A single sample gave rise to the 27 T cell receptor beta chains below, sequenced in a study of OX40 agonist ivuxolimab in advanced cancers. The data were produced by immunoSEQ multiplex PCR, yet TCRdb's version contains in-frame clones alone and is incomplete. Of some 11,000 clones in the sample, around nine tenths are singletons; the top ten hold 49%. The material sequenced was CD4+ or CD8+ T cells sorted from blood, taken in a trial of the OX40 agonist ivuxolimab. These receptors came from an adult with an advanced solid tumor such as melanoma, head and neck, liver or kidney cancer.

The rearrangement links TRBV7-8 to TRBJ2-1; 8 bases are shared with TRBD1. From germline, CDR1 is SGHVS and CDR2 FQNEAQ. J lost 4 bases, V lost 7 bases, and 9 bases had no gene match. The CDR3 consists of 15 residues. CDR3 region: CASTLGQGSYNEQFF. CDR3 sequence (DNA): TGTGCCAGCACCCTAGGACAGGGATCGTACAATGAGCAGTTCTTC.

The chain uses TRBV28 and TRBJ2-3; the match to TRBD2 covers 7 bases. After removal of 10 bases from V and 1 base from J, the junction contained 14 bases not matched to a gene. The length of the CDR3 is 16 residues. Germline V gives CDR1 MDHEN, CDR2 SYDVKM. The CDR3 loop reads CATAPPPLAGTDTQYF. The CDR3 DNA reads TGTGCCACCGCGCCCCCGCCTCTAGCGGGCACAGATACGCAGTATTTT.

The chain recombines TRBV7-9 with TRBJ2-2; 12 bases match TRBD2. The junction had 14 bases not matched to a gene; V was cut back by 5 bases and J by 4 bases. There are 19 residues in the CDR3. The germline V gene encodes CDR1 SEHNR and CDR2 FQNEAQ (reference sequence). The chain's CDR3 is CASSPAPSGRALGTGELFF. The CDR3 DNA is TGTGCCAGCAGCCCAGCTCCTAGCGGGAGGGCCCTCGGCACCGGGGAGCTGTTTTTT.

This CDR3 is CASSSMRGAGVGDTQYF. The CDR3 DNA sequence: TGTGCCAGCAGCTCTATGCGGGGAGCGGGAGTGGGAGATACGCAGTATTTT. V gene TRBV7-8 combines with J gene TRBJ2-3, with 8 bases lining up with TRBD2. There are 17 residues in the CDR3. V trimming: 4 bases; J trimming: 5 bases; junction bases outside the gene matches: 14. Germline loops: CDR1 SGHVS, CDR2 FQNEAQ. Supplemented by reference TRBV7-8 and TRBJ2-3, the full variable domain reads GAGVSQSPRYKVAKRGQDVALRCDPISGHVSLFWYQQALGQGPEFLTYFQNEAQLDKSGLPSDRFFAERPEGSVSTLKIQRTQQEDSAVYLCASSSMRGAGVGDTQYFGPGTRLTVL.

This clone was picked up one time. This sequence joins TRBV7-9 and TRBJ2-7; TRBD1 matches 8 bases. Trimming took 5 bases from V and 2 from J; bases not matched to a gene: 8. Germline V gene data show CDR1 as SEHNR and CDR2 as FQNEAQ (reference sequence). CDR3 length equals 15 residues. DNA for the CDR3: TGTGCCAGCAGCCCCCCCGGGACAGGCGCCTACGAGCAGTACTTC. Translated, it gives CASSPPGTGAYEQYF.

This clone was seen only a few times. The gene calls are TRBV4-3 and TRBJ2-7, with TRBD1 identical over 7 bases. CDR1 is LGHNA, CDR2 YSLEER, per germline. There are 15 residues in the CDR3. V was clipped by 3 bases and J by 7 bases; unmatched bases: 12. The CDR3 is CASSHDTGASSEQYF. CDR3 sequence (DNA): TGCGCCAGCAGCCATGATACAGGGGCTTCAAGTGAGCAGTACTTC.

V usage is TRBV6-4 and J usage is TRBJ2-1; D not certain. Trimming cost V 3 bases and J 4 bases, with 13 bases left between them. Looked up from germline, CDR1 is MRHNA and CDR2 is SNTAGT. CDR3 length equals 15 residues. DNA of the CDR3: TGTGCCAGCAGTGATCATTTAAGTGGGTACAATGAGCAGTTCTTC. Protein: CASSDHLSGYNEQFF.

The V and J genes are TRBV27 and TRBJ2-3, with D perhaps matching TRBD1 (7 bases). Trimming shortened V by 0 bases and J by 3 bases, and 31 bases separated the two germline ends. This CDR3 comprises 22 residues. In germline, CDR1 is MNHEY, CDR2 SMNVEV (reference sequence). The CDR3 coding sequence is TGTGCCAGCAGTTTATCAGGGAGGACTTTCCCCGAGACAGGGCTAGGAACAGATACGCAGTATTTT. Its translation is CASSLSGRTFPETGLGTDTQYF.

V gene TRBV6-1 combines with J gene TRBJ2-1; no clear D gene. Germline V gene lookup returns CDR1 MNHNS and CDR2 SASEGT. The CDR3 totals 15 residues. Trimming shortened V by 6 bases and J by 4 bases, and 16 bases separated the two germline ends. The CDR3 DNA follows: TGTGCCAGCAGGCCGGGTCCCCTCCGGTACAATGAGCAGTTCTTC. Translation: CASRPGPLRYNEQFF.

This chain joins TRBV1 and TRBJ2-1. TRBV1 is shown as a pseudogene. The CDR3 covers 15 residues. The CDR3 spells CTSSQDKGPPHEQFF. CDR3 nucleotides: TGCACCAGCAGCCAAGATAAAGGCCCACCCCATGAGCAGTTCTTC.

The chain carries TRBV7-2 and TRBJ2-5; TRBD2 is a possible D gene (5 bases). CDR1 and CDR2 from the germline V gene are SGHTA and FQGNSA. The V and J ends lost 4 bases and 5 bases respectively, with 17 bases between them. The CDR3 is 15 amino acids. In DNA, the CDR3 is TGTGCCAGCAGCTCCAGCGGAGGAGTAGAGGAGACCCAGTACTTC. It yields the protein CASSSSGGVEETQYF.

The rearrangement joins TRBV7-3 to TRBJ2-1; 10 nucleotides line up with TRBD1. Per the germline V gene, CDR1 is SGHTA and CDR2 is FQGTGA. The length of the CDR3 is 16 residues. V lost 2 bases to trimming and J lost 8 bases; unmatched junction nucleotides: 9. The CDR3 region has the DNA TGTGCCAGCAGCTTAGTAGGGACAGGGGACGGAGATGAGCAGTTCTTC. This codes for CASSLVGTGDGDEQFF.

The chain combines TRBV2 with TRBJ2-2; the D call may be TRBD1 or TRBD2 (5 bases each). The V and J ends lost 7 bases and 4 bases respectively, with 16 bases between them. Looked up from germline, CDR1 is SNHLY and CDR2 is FYNNEI. The CDR3 extends over 15 amino acids. The CDR3 sequence is CASKEAPGSTGELFF. CDR3 in DNA: TGTGCCAGCAAGGAGGCTCCAGGGAGCACCGGGGAGCTGTTTTTT.

CDR3 DNA: TGTGCCAGTAGTAGAGGACACGGGACGGCAACTAATGAAAAACTGTTTTTT. It codes for CASSRGHGTATNEKLFF. The chain combines TRBV19 with TRBJ1-4; D is possibly TRBD1 (5 bases). Trimming removed 4 bases at V and 0 bases at J, with 15 bases between. Germline CDR1 reads LNHDA; CDR2 reads SQIVND (reference sequence). The CDR3 runs 17 residues.

This chain uses TRBV10-3 with TRBJ2-7; TRBD1 might be the D (6 bases). Trimming took 4 bases from V and 0 from J, leaving 13 bases between them. The CDR3 sequence is 15 residues long. Germline V gives CDR1 ENHRY, CDR2 SYGVKD. The CDR3 loop is CAISVGTTTSYEQYF. The CDR3 DNA reads as TGTGCCATCAGTGTGGGGACAACTACCTCCTACGAGCAGTACTTC.

The chain recombines TRBV2 with TRBJ1-1; D is possibly TRBD1 (6 bases). V lost 6 bases to trimming and J lost 8 bases, with 13 bases between them. The CDR3 is 12 amino acids. The germline V gene has CDR1 SNHLY and CDR2 FYNNEI. CDR3 DNA: TGTGCCAGCAGCTGGGGACACCTGGAAGCTTTCTTT. Its protein is CASSWGHLEAFF.

The chain carries TRBV4-3 and TRBJ2-7, with TRBD2 identical over 7 bases. Germline assignment: CDR1 LGHNA and CDR2 YSLEER. V shed 1 base, J shed 1 base, and the junction held 4 bases outside the gene matches. This CDR3 has 15 residues. The CDR3 loop is CASSQGGGTSYEQYF. CDR3 DNA: TGCGCCAGCAGCCAAGGGGGGGGAACATCCTACGAGCAGTACTTC.

This clone was detected once. The CDR3 DNA sequence: TGTGCCAGCAGCCGAATCGGGACTAGGCAGTATTTT. Translation gives CASSRIGTRQYF. The chain is built from TRBV7-9 and TRBJ2-3; TRBD2 matches at 8 bases. The V segment lost 5 bases and the J segment 11 bases; nucleotides outside the gene matches: 6. CDR3 length equals 12 residues. Per the germline V gene, CDR1 is SEHNR and CDR2 is FQNEAQ (reference sequence).

V gene TRBV4-2 combines with J gene TRBJ1-5; TRBD1 is a possible D gene (6 bases). The CDR3 runs to 14 residues. Germline V gene sequence: CDR1 LGHNA, CDR2 YNFKEQ. V was cut by 6 bases and J by 6 bases, with 15 bases left in between. CDR3 sequence reads: CASREGGGGQPQHF. In nucleotides, the CDR3 is TGTGCCAGCAGGGAGGGGGGGGGTGGTCAGCCCCAGCATTTT.

V and J are TRBV7-8 and TRBJ1-1; the D gene is possibly TRBD1 (6 bases). In germline, CDR1 is SGHVS, CDR2 FQNEAQ. The CDR3 spans 14 residues. V lost 1 base and J 2 bases, leaving 8 bases between the germline ends. The CDR3 spells CASSLVGGNTEAFF. The CDR3 DNA reads as TGTGCCAGCAGCTTAGTCGGGGGCAACACTGAAGCTTTCTTT.

V is TRBV18 and J is TRBJ2-1, with 10 bases identical to TRBD2. V dropped 3 bases and J dropped 4; count of bases not matched to a gene: 6. This CDR3 region has 16 residues. Germline CDR1 reads KGHSH; CDR2 reads LQKENI. DNA of the CDR3: TGTGCCAGCTCACCGCGCGCTAGCGGGGGATACAATGAGCAGTTCTTC. It specifies CASSPRASGGYNEQFF.

The V call is TRBV7-9, the J call TRBJ2-5, with 11 bases identical to TRBD2. The J call could be wrong; TRBJ2-7 is a better fit for the DNA end. Germline CDR1 and CDR2: SEHNR and FQNEAQ (reference sequence). This CDR3 contains 19 residues. DNA of the CDR3: TGTGCCAGCGCCGCTCCCCCGGGGAAACTAGCGGGAGACATCTACGAGCAGTACTTC. Translation: CASAAPPGKLAGDIYEQYF.

This clone showed up just once. The V and J genes are TRBV4-2 and TRBJ2-2; TRBD1 is a possible D gene (6 bases). Trimming pared 4 bases from V and 1 base from J, leaving 13 bases between. This CDR3 is 16 amino acids long. CDR1 LGHNA and CDR2 YNFKEQ come from the germline V gene. This chain's CDR3 is CASSLFPGQNTGELFF. CDR3 sequence (DNA): TGTGCCAGCAGCCTCTTTCCGGGACAGAACACCGGGGAGCTGTTTTTT.

With regard to this clone: Germline and junction disagree at one end, which may indicate a read error. The V gene is TRBV7-8, the J gene TRBJ2-7, with TRBD1 identical over 8 bases. Germline V gene lookup returns CDR1 SGHVS and CDR2 FQNEAQ. The CDR3 loop spans 11 amino acids. CDR3 sequence: CASSYGQGLSF. The CDR3, as DNA: TGTGCCAGCAGCTACGGACAGGGTCTATCCTTC.

Only a few counts were recorded for this clone. V gene TRBV5-6 combines with J gene TRBJ2-3, with D hard to call. The CDR3 is 13 residues long. CDR1 and CDR2 (germline): SGHDT, YYEEEE. Trimming took 2 bases from V and 3 from J, leaving 7 bases between them. The CDR3: CASSFLRTDTQYF. Here the CDR3 DNA reads TGTGCCAGCAGCTTTCTCCGGACAGATACGCAGTATTTT.

The V call is TRBV7-8, the J call TRBJ1-6; D is unclear. The length of the CDR3 is 16 residues. Trimming shortened V by 1 base and J by 9 bases, and 16 bases separated the two germline ends. Germline CDR1 and CDR2: SGHVS and FQNEAQ. This CDR3 reads CASSLGVGPEASPLHF. The CDR3 DNA reads as TGTGCCAGCAGCTTAGGGGTCGGACCGGAAGCTTCACCCCTCCACTTT.

This chain links TRBV6-6 with TRBJ2-1; D is undetermined. The CDR3 contains 12 residues. The germline V gene encodes CDR1 MNHNY and CDR2 SVGAGI (reference sequence). Trimming shortened V by 8 bases and J by 8 bases, and 13 bases separated the two germline ends. CDR3 bases: TGTGCCAGCGTCGGGTATTTAGATGAGCAGTTCTTC. Encoded protein: CASVGYLDEQFF.